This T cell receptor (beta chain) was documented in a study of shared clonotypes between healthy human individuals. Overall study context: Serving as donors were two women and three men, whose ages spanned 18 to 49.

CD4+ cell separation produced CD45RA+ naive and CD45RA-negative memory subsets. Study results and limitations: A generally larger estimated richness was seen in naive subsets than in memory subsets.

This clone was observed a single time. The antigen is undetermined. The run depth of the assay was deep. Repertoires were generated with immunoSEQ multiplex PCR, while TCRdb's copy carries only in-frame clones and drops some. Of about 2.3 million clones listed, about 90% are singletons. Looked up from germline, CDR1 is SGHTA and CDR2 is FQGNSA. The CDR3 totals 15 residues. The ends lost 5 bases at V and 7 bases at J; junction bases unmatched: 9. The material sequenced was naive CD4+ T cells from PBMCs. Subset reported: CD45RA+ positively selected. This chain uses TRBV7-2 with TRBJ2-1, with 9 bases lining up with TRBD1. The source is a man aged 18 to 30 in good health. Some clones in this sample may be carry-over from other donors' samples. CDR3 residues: CASSRNRGRLNEQFF. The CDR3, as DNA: TGTGCCAGCAGCCGTAACAGGGGGCGGTTAAATGAGCAGTTCTTC.